Listed here is a single TCR beta chain. Its antigen is not known. TCR libraries were prepared from roughly 14 ng of total RNA with the QIAseq Immune Repertoire TCR panel. TCRdb redid the calling of the reads with MiXCR, one entry per CDR3 protein. Of roughly 670 distinct CDR3 sequences in the sample, roughly an eighth are singletons; the top ten hold around 50%. This record comes from a study of circulating CD8 cells and anti-PD-1 response in melanoma. Four subsets defined by PD-1 and/or TIGIT were sorted from live CD3+CD8+TCRalphabeta+ cells. Overall study findings and caveats: Diversity ranked highest in DNEG and lowest in TIGIT subsets.

Sample: CD8+ T cells from PBMCs, taken at baseline or after one month of anti-PD-1 therapy (not recorded which). The sequence was collected from a human donor with melanoma.

This chain's CDR3 is CASSELGGRGYEQYF. DNA for the CDR3: TGTGCCAGCAGTGAATTGGGAGGCAGGGGCTACGAGCAGTACTTC. The genes are TRBV2 and TRBJ2-7; the D call may be TRBD1 or TRBD2 (6 bases each). V lost 2 bases to trimming and J lost 3 bases, with 14 bases between them. The germline CDR1 and CDR2 sequences are SNHLY and FYNNEI. There are 15 residues in the CDR3.